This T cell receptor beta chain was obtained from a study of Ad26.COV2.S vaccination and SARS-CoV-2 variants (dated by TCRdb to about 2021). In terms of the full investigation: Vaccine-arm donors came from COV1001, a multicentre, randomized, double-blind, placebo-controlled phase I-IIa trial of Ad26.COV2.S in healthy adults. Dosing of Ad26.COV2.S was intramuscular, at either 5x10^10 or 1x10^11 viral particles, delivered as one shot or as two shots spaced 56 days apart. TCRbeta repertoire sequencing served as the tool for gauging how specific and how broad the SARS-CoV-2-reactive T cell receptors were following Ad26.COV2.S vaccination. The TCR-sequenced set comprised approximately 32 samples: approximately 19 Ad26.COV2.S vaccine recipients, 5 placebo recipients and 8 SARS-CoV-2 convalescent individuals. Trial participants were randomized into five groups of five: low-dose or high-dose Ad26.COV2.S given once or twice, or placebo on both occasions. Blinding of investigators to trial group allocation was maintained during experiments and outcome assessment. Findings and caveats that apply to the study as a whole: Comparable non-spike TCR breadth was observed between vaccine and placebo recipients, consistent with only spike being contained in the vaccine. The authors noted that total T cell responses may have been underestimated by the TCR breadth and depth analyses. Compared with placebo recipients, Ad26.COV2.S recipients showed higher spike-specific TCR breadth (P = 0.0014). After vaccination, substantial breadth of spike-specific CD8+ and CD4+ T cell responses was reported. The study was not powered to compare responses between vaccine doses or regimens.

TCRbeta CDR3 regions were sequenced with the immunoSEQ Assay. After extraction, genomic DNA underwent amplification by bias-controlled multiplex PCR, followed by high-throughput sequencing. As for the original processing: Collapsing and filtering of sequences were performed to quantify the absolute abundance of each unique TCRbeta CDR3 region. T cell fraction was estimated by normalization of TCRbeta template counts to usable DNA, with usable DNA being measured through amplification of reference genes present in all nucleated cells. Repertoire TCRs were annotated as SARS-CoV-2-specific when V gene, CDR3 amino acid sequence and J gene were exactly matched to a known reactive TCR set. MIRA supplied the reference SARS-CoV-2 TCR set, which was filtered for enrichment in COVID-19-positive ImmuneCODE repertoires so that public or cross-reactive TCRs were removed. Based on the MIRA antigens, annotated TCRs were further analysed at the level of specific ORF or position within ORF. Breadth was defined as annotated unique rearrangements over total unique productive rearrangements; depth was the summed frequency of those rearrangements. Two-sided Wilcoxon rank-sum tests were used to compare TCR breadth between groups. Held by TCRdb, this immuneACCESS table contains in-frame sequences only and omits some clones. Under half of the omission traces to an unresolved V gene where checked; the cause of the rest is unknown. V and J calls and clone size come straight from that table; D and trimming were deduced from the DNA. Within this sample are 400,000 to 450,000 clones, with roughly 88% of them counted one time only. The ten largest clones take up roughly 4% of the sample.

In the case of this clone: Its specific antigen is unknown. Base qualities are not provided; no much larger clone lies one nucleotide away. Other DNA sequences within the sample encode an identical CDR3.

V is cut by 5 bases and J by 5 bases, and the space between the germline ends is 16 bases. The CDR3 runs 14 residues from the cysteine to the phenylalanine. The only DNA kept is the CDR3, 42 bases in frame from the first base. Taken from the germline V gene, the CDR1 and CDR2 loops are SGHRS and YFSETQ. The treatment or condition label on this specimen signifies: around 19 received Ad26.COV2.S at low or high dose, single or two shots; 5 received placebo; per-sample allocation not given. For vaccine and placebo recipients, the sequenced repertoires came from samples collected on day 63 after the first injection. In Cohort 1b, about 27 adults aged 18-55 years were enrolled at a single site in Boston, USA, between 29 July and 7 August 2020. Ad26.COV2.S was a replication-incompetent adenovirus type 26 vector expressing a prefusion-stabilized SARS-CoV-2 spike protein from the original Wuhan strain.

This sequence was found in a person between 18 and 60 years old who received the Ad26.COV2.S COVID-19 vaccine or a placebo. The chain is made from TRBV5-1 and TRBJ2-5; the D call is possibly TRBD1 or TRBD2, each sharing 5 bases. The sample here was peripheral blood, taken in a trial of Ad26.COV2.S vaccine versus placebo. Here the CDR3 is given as CASSPGTAQETQYF. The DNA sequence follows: TGCGCCAGCAGTCCCGGGACCGCTCAGGAGACCCAGTACTTC.